The sequence of this TCR beta chain was determined in a study of PD-1 blockade in classical Hodgkin lymphoma. Points from the study as a whole: Diminished baseline TCR diversity has been reported in newly diagnosed patients relative to healthy donors. Complete responders matched newly diagnosed patients in baseline diversity. By C4D1, CD4+ diversity increased significantly, especially in complete responders. Possible causes of repertoire differences, disease activity or prior therapy, remain undefined.

CDR3 length: 13 amino acids. Concerning this clone itself: The target antigen is unknown.

Sample time point: cycle 4 day 1 (C4D1), after 5 to 7 weeks of nivolumab. Each patient's relapse followed autologous stem cell transplantation, and brentuximab vedotin exposure varied. Using immunoSEQ multiplex PCR, the repertoire was profiled, and TCRdb retains in-frame clones only, with some absent. The sample holds roughly 28,000 clones, about four fifths seen once. The V call is TRBV21-1, the J call TRBJ2-1. TRBV21-1 has pseudogene status. This receptor was identified in a human donor with classical Hodgkin lymphoma. The specimen comprised peripheral blood mononuclear cells (PBMCs), sampled before the fourth cycle of nivolumab. Here the CDR3 DNA reads TGTGCCAGCAGCTGTCAAGGGCGGAATGAGCAGTTCTTC. It is translated as CASSCQGRNEQFF.